This TCR beta chain appears in the sequencing data of a study of T cell responses to AZD1222 COVID-19 vaccine. The data were produced by immunoSEQ multiplex PCR, yet TCRdb's version contains in-frame clones alone and is incomplete. The sample has about 93,000 clones, just over 85% seen once. Remarks on this clone: The target antigen is unknown.

Points from the study as a whole: Donors skewed white British and female; clonal diversity was possibly underestimated. Two AZD1222 doses significantly raised spike-specific TCR breadth and depth over controls. Every sample of the repertoires postdated the peak T cell response.

The CDR3 loop spans 12 amino acids. The ends were cut back, 2 bases at V and 6 bases at J, with 7 bases in the middle. CDR1 is SNHLY, CDR2 FYNNEI, per germline. The chain carries TRBV2 and TRBJ1-1, with a tentative D call TRBD1 (5 bases). Sequencing was performed on peripheral blood, taken on day 0 of AZD1222 vaccination. This receptor was obtained from an adult in good health. CDR3 amino acids: CASSESGAEAFF. The DNA of the CDR3 is TGTGCCAGCAGTGAATCGGGGGCTGAAGCTTTCTTT.